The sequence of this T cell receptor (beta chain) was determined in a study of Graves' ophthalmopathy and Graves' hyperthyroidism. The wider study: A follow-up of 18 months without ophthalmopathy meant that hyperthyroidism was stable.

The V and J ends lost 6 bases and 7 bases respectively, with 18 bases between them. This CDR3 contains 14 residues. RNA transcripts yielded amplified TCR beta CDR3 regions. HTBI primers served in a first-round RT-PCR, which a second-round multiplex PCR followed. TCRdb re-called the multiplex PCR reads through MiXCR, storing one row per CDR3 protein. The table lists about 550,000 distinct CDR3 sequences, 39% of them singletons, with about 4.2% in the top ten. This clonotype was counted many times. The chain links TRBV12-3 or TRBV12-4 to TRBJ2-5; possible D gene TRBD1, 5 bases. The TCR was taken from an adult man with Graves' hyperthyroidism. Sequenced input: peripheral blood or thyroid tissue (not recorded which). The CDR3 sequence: CASSRSDTRGTQYF. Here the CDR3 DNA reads TGTGCCAGCAGCCGATCGGACACCCGAGGGACCCAGTACTTC.